These T cell receptor beta chains were read from a single sample in a study of cytomegalovirus exposure and HLA in healthy donors. Assay used: immunoSEQ multiplex PCR; TCRdb lists only in-frame clones, some missing. The sample carries 65,000 to 90,000 clones, about 78% recorded once. Sequenced input: PBMCs. These receptors originate from a middle-aged woman in good health and CMV-seropositive. CDR3s include the opening cysteine and the closing phenylalanine or tryptophan. The D gene is left open where the match is weak. Where a row states a size, it is once, few, many or the class of an expanded clone; other rows omit it.

clone size,V gene,J gene,D gene,CDR3 protein,CDR3 DNA
NA,TRBV10-3,TRBJ1-1,TRBD1,CAIRGTDREAFF,TGTGCCATCAGAGGGACGGACAGGGAAGCTTTCTTT
few,TRBV27,TRBJ2-7,TRBD2,CASSPSGVRSYEQYF,TGTGCCAGCAGTCCTAGCGGGGTTCGCTCCTACGAGCAGTACTTC
NA,TRBV19,TRBJ2-7,NA,CASGAGLNYEQYF,TGTGCCAGTGGGGCAGGTTTAAACTACGAGCAGTACTTC
NA,TRBV6-1,TRBJ2-7,TRBD1,CASSQDRGYYEQYF,TGTGCCAGCAGTCAAGACAGGGGATACTACGAGCAGTACTTC
NA,TRBV7-2,TRBJ1-1,TRBD1,CASSLIDRDTEAFF,TGTGCCAGCAGCTTAATCGACAGGGACACTGAAGCTTTCTTT
few,TRBV7-8,TRBJ2-3,TRBD2,CASSASGGRADTQYF,TGTGCCAGCAGCGCAAGCGGGGGGCGTGCAGATACGCAGTATTTT
few,TRBV7-2,TRBJ1-1,TRBD1,CASRFQGATFEAFF,TGTGCCAGCAGGTTCCAGGGGGCAACTTTTGAAGCTTTCTTT
NA,TRBV30,TRBJ1-2,NA,CAWSVPGGASGYTF,TGTGCCTGGAGTGTACCAGGCGGGGCCAGTGGCTACACCTTC
NA,TRBV6-5,TRBJ2-3,TRBD2,CASSYGRGLTDTQYF,TGTGCCAGCAGTTACGGGAGGGGACTCACAGATACGCAGTATTTT
NA,TRBV6-6,TRBJ1-5,NA,CASSYRRGGQPQHF,TGTGCCAGCAGTTACAGGCGGGGGGGACAGCCCCAGCATTTT
NA,TRBV6-5,TRBJ2-7,NA,CASSYGQPYEQYF,TGTGCCAGCAGTTATGGGCAGCCCTACGAGCAGTACTTC
NA,TRBV6-6,TRBJ2-1,NA,CASSSLGANEQFF,TGTGCCAGCAGTTCCCTGGGGGCGAATGAGCAGTTCTTC
few,TRBV6-5,TRBJ1-1,NA,CASRTLLANTEAFF,TGTGCCAGCAGGACGTTGCTAGCCAACACTGAAGCTTTCTTT
NA,TRBV7-6,TRBJ1-4,NA,CASSLQMLQGGEKLFF,TGTGCCAGCAGCTTACAAATGCTACAGGGCGGTGAAAAACTGTTTTTT
NA,TRBV27,TRBJ2-5,NA,CASSPGDSQETQYF,TGTGCCAGCAGTCCCGGGGACTCACAAGAGACCCAGTACTTC
NA,TRBV7-2,TRBJ2-1,TRBD2,CASSLGLAGYNEQFF,TGTGCCAGCAGCTTAGGACTAGCGGGGTACAATGAGCAGTTCTTC
once,TRBV5-5,TRBJ2-7,TRBD1,CASTRQGTGSVYEQYF,TGTGCCAGCACCCGACAGGGAACAGGGTCCGTCTACGAGCAGTACTTC
NA,TRBV7-3,TRBJ1-6,NA,CASSLEAGWDSPLHF,TGTGCCAGCAGCTTAGAGGCGGGGTGGGATTCACCCCTCCACTTT
NA,TRBV5-4,TRBJ1-1,NA,CASSLGRANTEAFF,TGTGCCAGCAGCTTGGGTCGAGCGAACACTGAAGCTTTCTTT
NA,TRBV28,TRBJ2-7,NA,CASNSGNSYEQYF,TGTGCCAGCAATTCCGGGAACTCCTACGAGCAGTACTTC
NA,TRBV5-1,TRBJ2-7,NA,CASSLALGADAYEQYF,TGCGCCAGCAGCTTGGCCTTAGGGGCGGACGCCTACGAGCAGTACTTC
NA,TRBV6-5,TRBJ2-5,TRBD2,CASSYGGGSKETQYF,TGTGCCAGCAGTTACGGGGGGGGGTCTAAGGAGACCCAGTACTTC
once,TRBV4-1,TRBJ1-5,NA,CASSQPFRGNQPQHF,TGCGCCAGCAGCCAGCCCTTCAGGGGAAATCAGCCCCAGCATTTT
NA,TRBV7-6,TRBJ2-7,TRBD1,CASSLGQGTYEQYF,TGTGCCAGCAGCTTAGGACAGGGCACGTACGAGCAGTACTTC
NA,TRBV19,TRBJ2-1,NA,CASTPGGSSYNEQFF,TGTGCCAGTACTCCAGGGGGGAGCTCCTACAATGAGCAGTTCTTC
NA,TRBV4-2,TRBJ1-1,NA,CASSQGPGDTEAFF,TGTGCCAGCAGCCAAGGTCCGGGAGACACTGAAGCTTTCTTT
NA,TRBV20-1,TRBJ2-1,NA,CSARGYNEQFF,TGCAGTGCTCGGGGTTACAATGAGCAGTTCTTC
NA,TRBV30,TRBJ1-2,TRBD1,CAWSVQGRQKVGYTF,TGTGCCTGGAGTGTACAGGGGCGGCAGAAAGTTGGCTACACCTTC
once,TRBV20-1,TRBJ2-2,NA,CSARRSGELFF,TGCAGTGCTAGACGTTCCGGGGAGCTGTTTTTT
NA,TRBV28,TRBJ1-2,NA,CASSLDIDGYTF,TGTGCCAGCAGTTTGGACATTGATGGCTACACCTTC
NA,TRBV23-1,TRBJ1-1,NA,CASSQSPGLRTDGTEAFF,TGCGCCAGCAGTCAATCGCCCGGACTCCGGACCGACGGCACTGAAGCTTTCTTT
NA,TRBV19,TRBJ1-2,NA,CASSPPWEDYGYTF,TGTGCCAGTAGCCCCCCTTGGGAGGACTATGGCTACACCTTC
NA,TRBV5-1,TRBJ2-1,NA,CASSLGLLYNEQFF,TGCGCCAGCAGCTTGGGACTCCTGTACAATGAGCAGTTCTTC
NA,TRBV5-1,TRBJ2-3,NA,CASSLVSSGSDTQYF,TGCGCCAGCAGCTTGGTTTCCAGCGGGTCAGATACGCAGTATTTT
NA,TRBV6-5,TRBJ2-7,TRBD1,CASSGQVTYEQYF,TGTGCCAGCAGCGGACAGGTTACCTACGAGCAGTACTTC
NA,TRBV10-3,TRBJ2-3,TRBD1,CAISQGQGLAMDTQYF,TGTGCCATCAGCCAGGGACAGGGGCTAGCCATGGATACGCAGTATTTT
NA,TRBV19,TRBJ2-1,NA,CASSPGTDGEQFF,TGTGCCAGTAGTCCCGGGACTGACGGTGAGCAGTTCTTC
NA,TRBV14,TRBJ2-7,TRBD1,CASSFQIRDSNEQYF,TGTGCCAGCAGCTTCCAAATTCGGGACAGCAACGAGCAGTACTTC
NA,TRBV4-1,TRBJ1-1,TRBD1,CASSWDRGTEAFF,TGCGCCAGCAGCTGGGACAGGGGTACTGAAGCTTTCTTT
NA,TRBV4-1,TRBJ1-4,NA,CASSQVETTTNEKLFF,TGCGCCAGCAGCCAAGTTGAGACAACAACTAATGAAAAACTGTTTTTT
NA,TRBV9,TRBJ1-3,NA,CASSKERDIGNTIYF,TGTGCCAGCAGCAAGGAACGGGACATTGGAAACACCATATATTTT
NA,TRBV5-1,TRBJ2-7,NA,CASSLEGQGGRYEQYF,TGCGCCAGCAGCTTGGAAGGGCAGGGAGGCAGGTACGAGCAGTACTTC
once,TRBV27,TRBJ1-4,NA,CASSLPGPGVNEKLFF,TGTGCCAGCAGTTTGCCCGGACCGGGGGTAAATGAAAAACTGTTTTTT
NA,TRBV9,TRBJ2-1,TRBD2,CASSVGASGGFEQFF,TGTGCCAGCAGCGTAGGGGCTAGCGGGGGATTTGAGCAGTTCTTC
NA,TRBV14,TRBJ2-5,NA,CASSQGDKIRGETQYF,TGTGCCAGCAGCCAAGGGGACAAGATAAGGGGAGAGACCCAGTACTTC
few,TRBV6-5,TRBJ2-7,NA,CSSRDAAYEQYF,TGTTCCAGCAGAGACGCGGCCTACGAGCAGTACTTC
NA,TRBV28,TRBJ1-2,TRBD1,CAALTGAYGYTF,TGTGCCGCGCTTACAGGGGCCTATGGCTACACCTTC
once,TRBV27,TRBJ1-1,NA,CASRVGLNTEAFF,TGTGCCAGCAGGGTGGGCTTGAACACTGAAGCTTTCTTT
NA,TRBV28,TRBJ2-6,NA,CASRFVSGANVLTF,TGTGCCAGCAGATTCGTCTCCGGGGCCAACGTCCTGACTTTC